This T cell receptor beta chain was found in a study of response to subunit inactivated influenza vaccine listed by TCRdb under 2018. Describing the broader study: To follow how T cells responded to a trivalent subunit inactivated influenza vaccine, the researchers relied on deep quantitative profiling of the T cell receptor repertoire.

Libraries were constructed by RT-PCR. Instrument on record: Illumina HiSeq 2500. TCRdb itself trimmed the public reads at Q25 with fastp, ran MiXCR and retained productive beta chains. CDR3 protein duplicates are merged, each entry listing the most common genes and DNA. Here the sample has about 480,000 distinct CDR3 sequences; less than 30% occur a single time. The ten top clones hold under 2.5% of the sample. CDR1 is given as SGHRS and CDR2 as YFSETQ, both from the germline V gene. V loses 4 bases at its end and J loses 5 bases; junction bases beyond the gene matches: 4. The CDR3, from cysteine to phenylalanine, totals 13 residues. The sequence is cut down to CDR3 DNA, 39 bases in frame from base 1. Results the study describes overall, beyond this receptor: According to the authors, only a limited number of new T cells may be recruited by each seasonal influenza vaccination.

The sample holds a few counts of this clonotype. It has no known antigen specificity. No much larger clone is present one base from it, and per-base qualities are unavailable. The chain is encoded by TRBV5-1 joined to TRBJ2-3; 7 junctional bases match TRBD1. The TCR comes from a man aged 45-65 years who received an inactivated influenza vaccine. Donor details come from another sample of the same person, matched by shared clones. The specimen comprised CD4+ T cells sorted from PBMCs, sampled less than 6 days after vaccination. At the DNA level, the sequence is TGCGCCAGCAGCATCACAGGGGAAGATACGCAGTATTTT. This encodes CASSITGEDTQYF.